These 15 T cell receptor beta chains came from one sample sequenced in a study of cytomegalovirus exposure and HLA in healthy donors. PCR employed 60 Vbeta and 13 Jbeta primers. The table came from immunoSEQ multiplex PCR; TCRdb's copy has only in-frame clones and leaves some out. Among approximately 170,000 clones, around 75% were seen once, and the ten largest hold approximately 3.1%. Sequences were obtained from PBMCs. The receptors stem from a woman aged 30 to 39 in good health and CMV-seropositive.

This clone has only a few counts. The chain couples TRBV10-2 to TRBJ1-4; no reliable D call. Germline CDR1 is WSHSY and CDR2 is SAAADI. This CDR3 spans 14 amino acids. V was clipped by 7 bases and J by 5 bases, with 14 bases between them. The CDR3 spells CASKLAGQNEKLFF. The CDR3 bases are TGCGCCAGCAAGTTGGCAGGCCAGAATGAAAAACTGTTTTTT.

The chain's CDR3 is CASSPRQATTDTQYF. The CDR3 nucleotides read TGTGCCAGCAGTCCGAGACAGGCCACCACAGATACGCAGTATTTT. The rearrangement joins TRBV5-8 to TRBJ2-3, with D maybe TRBD1 (6 bases). Germline CDR1 SGHTS, CDR2 YDEGEE. Trimming removed 5 bases from V and 2 bases from J, with 15 bases in between. The CDR3 extends over 15 amino acids.

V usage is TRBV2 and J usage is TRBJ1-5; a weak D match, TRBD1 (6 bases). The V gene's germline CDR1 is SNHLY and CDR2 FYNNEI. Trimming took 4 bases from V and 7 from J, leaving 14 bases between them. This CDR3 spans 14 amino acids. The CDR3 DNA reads TGTGCCAGCAGTGGTCTGGCAGGGGCCCAGCCCCAGCATTTT. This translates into CASSGLAGAQPQHF. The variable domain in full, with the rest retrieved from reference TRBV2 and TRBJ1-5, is EPEVTQTPSHQVTQMGQEVILRCVPISNHLYFYWYRQILGQKVEFLVSFYNNEISEKSEIFDDQFSVERPDGSNFTLKIRSTKLEDSAMYFCASSGLAGAQPQHFGDGTRLSIL.

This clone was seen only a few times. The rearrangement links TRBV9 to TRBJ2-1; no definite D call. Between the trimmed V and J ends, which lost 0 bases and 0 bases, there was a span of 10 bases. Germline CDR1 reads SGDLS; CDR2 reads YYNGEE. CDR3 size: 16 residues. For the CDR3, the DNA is TGTGCCAGCAGCGTAGCTTTGCGGAGCTCCTACAATGAGCAGTTCTTC. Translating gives CASSVALRSSYNEQFF.

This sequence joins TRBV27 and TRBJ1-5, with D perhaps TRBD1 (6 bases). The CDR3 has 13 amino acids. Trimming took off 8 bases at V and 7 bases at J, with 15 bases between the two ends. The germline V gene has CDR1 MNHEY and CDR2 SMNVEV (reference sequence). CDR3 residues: CASATGRGQPQHF. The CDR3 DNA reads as TGTGCCAGCGCCACAGGGAGGGGACAGCCCCAGCATTTT.

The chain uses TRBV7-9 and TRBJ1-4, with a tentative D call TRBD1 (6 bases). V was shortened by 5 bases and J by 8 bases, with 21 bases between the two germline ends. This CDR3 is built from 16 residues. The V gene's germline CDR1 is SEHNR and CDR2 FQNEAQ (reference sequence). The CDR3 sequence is CASSEGVGGLSEKLFF. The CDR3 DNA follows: TGTGCCAGCAGCGAAGGAGTGGGGGGGCTAAGCGAAAAACTGTTTTTT.

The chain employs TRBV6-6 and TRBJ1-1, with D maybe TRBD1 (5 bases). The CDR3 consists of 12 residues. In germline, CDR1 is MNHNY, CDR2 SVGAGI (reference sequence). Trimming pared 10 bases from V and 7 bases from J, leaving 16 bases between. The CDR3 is CAIQIPGLEAFF. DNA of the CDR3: TGTGCCATACAGATTCCGGGACTTGAAGCTTTCTTT.

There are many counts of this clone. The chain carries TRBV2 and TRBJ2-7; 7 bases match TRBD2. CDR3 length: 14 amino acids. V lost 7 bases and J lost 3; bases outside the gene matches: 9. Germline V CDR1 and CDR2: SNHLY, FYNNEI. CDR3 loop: CASMATGGRYEQYF. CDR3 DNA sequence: TGTGCCAGCATGGCGACGGGGGGTCGCTACGAGCAGTACTTC.

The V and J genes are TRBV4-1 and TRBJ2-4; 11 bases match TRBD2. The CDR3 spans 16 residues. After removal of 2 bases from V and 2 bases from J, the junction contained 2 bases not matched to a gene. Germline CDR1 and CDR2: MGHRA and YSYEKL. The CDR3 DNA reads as TGCGCCAGCAGCCAAACTAGCGGGGGACCCAAAAACATTCAGTACTTC. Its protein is CASSQTSGGPKNIQYF.

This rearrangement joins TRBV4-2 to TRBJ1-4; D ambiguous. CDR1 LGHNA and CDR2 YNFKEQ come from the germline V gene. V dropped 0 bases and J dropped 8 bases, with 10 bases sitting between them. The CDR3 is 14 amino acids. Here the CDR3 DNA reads TGTGCCAGCAGCCAAGATAGGCGAGGAGAAAAACTGTTTTTT. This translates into CASSQDRRGEKLFF.

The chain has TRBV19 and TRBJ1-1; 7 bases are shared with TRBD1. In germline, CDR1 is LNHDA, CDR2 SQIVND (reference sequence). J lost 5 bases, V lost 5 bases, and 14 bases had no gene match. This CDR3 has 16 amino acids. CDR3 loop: CASSFRGWDRGTEAFF. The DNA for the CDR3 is TGTGCCAGTAGTTTCAGAGGGTGGGACAGAGGGACTGAAGCTTTCTTT.

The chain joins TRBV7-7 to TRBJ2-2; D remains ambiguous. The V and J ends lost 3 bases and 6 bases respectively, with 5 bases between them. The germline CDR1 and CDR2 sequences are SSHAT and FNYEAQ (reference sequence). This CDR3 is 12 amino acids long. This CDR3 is CASSFSAGELFF. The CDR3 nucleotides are TGTGCCAGCAGCTTTTCGGCCGGGGAGCTGTTTTTT.

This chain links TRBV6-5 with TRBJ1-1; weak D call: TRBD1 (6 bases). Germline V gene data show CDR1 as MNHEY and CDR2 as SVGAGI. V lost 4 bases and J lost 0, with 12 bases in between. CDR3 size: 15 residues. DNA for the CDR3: TGTGCCAGCAGTTTCACTGGACAGATGAACACTGAAGCTTTCTTT. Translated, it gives CASSFTGQMNTEAFF.

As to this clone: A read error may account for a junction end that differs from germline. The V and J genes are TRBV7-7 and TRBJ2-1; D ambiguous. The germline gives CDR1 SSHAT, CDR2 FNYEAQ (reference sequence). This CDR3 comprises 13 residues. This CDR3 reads CASSLGPRNEQFF. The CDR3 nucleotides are TGTGCTAGCAGCTTAGGCCCTAGGAATGAGCAGTTCTTC.

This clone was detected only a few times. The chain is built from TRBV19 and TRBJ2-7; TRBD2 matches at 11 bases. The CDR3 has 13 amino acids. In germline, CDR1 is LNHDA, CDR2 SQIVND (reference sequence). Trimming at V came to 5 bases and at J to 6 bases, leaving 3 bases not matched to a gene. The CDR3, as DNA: TGTGCCAGTAGTCTAACTAGCGGGAGCGAGCAGTACTTC. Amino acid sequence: CASSLTSGSEQYF.